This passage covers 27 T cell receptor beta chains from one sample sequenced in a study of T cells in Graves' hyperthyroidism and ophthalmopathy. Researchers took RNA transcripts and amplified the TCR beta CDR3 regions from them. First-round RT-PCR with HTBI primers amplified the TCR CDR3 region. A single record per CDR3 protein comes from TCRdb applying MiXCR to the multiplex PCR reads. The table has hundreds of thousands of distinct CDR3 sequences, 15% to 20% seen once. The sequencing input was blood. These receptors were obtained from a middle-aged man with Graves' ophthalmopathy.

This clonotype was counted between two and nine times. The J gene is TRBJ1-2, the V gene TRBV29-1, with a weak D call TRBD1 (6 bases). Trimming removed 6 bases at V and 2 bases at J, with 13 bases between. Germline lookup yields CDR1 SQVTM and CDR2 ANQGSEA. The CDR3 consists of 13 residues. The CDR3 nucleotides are TGCAGCGTCGCAGGGGTAGGGAACTATGGCTACACCTTC. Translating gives CSVAGVGNYGYTF. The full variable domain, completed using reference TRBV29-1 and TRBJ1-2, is SAVISQKPSRDICQRGTSLTIQCQVDSQVTMMFWYRQQPGQSLTLIATANQGSEATYESGFVIDKFPISRPNLTFSTLTVSNMSPEDSSIYLCSVAGVGNYGYTFGSGTRLTVV.

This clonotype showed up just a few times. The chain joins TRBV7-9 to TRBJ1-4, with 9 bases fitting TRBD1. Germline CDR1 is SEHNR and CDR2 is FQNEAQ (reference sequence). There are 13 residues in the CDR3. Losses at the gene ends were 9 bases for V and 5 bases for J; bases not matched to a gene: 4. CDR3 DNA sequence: TGTGCCAGTACCGGGACAGGGAATGAAAAACTGTTTTTT. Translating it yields CASTGTGNEKLFF.

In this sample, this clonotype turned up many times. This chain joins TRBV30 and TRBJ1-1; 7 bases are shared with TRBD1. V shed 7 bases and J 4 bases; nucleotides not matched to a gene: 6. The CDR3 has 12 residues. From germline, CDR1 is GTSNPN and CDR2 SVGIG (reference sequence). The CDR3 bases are TGTGCCTCGCAGGGGGTGGGCACTGAAGCTTTCTTT. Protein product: CASQGVGTEAFF.

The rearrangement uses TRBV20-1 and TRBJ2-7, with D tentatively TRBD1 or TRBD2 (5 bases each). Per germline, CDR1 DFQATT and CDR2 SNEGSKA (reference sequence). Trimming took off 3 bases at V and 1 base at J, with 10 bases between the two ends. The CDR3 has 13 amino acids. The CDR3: CSARGPLSYEQYF. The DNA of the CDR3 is TGCAGTGCTAGGGGACCCCTTTCCTACGAGCAGTACTTC.

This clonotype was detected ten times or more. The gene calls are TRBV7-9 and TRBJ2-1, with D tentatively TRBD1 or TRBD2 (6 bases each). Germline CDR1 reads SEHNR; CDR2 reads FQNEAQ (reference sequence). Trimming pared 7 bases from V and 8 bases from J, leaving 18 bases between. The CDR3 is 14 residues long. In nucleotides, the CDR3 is TGTGCCAGCATGGGGGGCGCGGTGTCCGATGAGCAGTTCTTC. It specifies CASMGGAVSDEQFF.

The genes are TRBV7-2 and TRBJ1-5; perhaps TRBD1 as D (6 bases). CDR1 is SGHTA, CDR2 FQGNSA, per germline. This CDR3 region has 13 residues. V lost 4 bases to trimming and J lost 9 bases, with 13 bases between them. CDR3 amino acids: CASSSGQYSPQHF. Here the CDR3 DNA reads TGTGCCAGCAGCTCCGGACAGTATTCGCCCCAGCATTTT.

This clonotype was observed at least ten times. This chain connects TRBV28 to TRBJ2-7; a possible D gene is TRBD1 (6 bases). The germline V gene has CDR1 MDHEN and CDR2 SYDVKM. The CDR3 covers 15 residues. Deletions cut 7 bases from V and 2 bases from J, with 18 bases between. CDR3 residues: CASTTGTLRTYEQYF. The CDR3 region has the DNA TGTGCCAGCACCACCGGGACACTGAGGACCTACGAGCAGTACTTC.

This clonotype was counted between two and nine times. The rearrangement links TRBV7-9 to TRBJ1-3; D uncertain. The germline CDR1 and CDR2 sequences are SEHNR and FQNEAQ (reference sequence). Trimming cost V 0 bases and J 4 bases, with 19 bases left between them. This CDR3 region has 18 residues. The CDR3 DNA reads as TGTGCCAGCAGCTTAGCGGGCAGGCCCAAACTGGAAGGAAACACCATATATTTT. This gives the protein CASSLAGRPKLEGNTIYF.

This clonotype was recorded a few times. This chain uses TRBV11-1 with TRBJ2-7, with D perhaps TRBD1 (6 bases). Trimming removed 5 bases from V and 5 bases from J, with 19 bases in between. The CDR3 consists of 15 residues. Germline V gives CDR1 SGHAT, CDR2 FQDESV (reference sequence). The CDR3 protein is CASSPGVLASHEQYF. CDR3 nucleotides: TGTGCCAGCAGCCCAGGGGTCCTAGCTTCACACGAGCAGTACTTC.

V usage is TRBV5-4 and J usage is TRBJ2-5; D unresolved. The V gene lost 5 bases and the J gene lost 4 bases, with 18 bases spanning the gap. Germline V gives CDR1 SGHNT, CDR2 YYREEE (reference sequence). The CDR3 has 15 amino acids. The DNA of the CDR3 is TGTGCCAGCAGTCAGCGACAATTTGGGGTAGAGACCCAGTACTTC. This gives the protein CASSQRQFGVETQYF.

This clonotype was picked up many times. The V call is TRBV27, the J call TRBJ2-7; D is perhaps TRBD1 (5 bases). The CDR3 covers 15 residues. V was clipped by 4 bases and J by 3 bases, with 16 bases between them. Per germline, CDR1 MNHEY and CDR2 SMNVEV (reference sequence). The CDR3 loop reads CASSWKGGRGYEQYF. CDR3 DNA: TGTGCCAGCAGTTGGAAGGGCGGAAGGGGCTACGAGCAGTACTTC.

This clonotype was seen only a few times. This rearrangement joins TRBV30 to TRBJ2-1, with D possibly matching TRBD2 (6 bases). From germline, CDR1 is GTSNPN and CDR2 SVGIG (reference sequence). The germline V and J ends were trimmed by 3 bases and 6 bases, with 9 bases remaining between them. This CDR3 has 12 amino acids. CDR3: CAWSTGGNEQFF. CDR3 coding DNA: TGTGCCTGGAGCACCGGGGGCAATGAGCAGTTCTTC.

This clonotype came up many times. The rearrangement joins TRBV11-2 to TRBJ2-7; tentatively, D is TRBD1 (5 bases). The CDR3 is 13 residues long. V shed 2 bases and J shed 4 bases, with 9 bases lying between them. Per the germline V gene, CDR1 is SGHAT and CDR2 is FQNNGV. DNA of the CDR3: TGTGCCAGCAGCTTAATGACAGAATACGAGCAGTACTTC. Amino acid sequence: CASSLMTEYEQYF.

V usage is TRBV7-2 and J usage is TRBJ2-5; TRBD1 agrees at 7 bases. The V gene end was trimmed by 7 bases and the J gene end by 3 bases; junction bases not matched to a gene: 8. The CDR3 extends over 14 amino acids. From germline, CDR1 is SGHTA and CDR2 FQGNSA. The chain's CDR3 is CASTPGQSKETQYF. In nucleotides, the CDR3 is TGTGCCAGCACCCCGGGACAGTCGAAAGAGACCCAGTACTTC.

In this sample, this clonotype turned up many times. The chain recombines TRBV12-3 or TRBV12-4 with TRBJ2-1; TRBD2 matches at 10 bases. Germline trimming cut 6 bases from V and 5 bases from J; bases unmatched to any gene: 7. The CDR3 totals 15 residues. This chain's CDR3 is CASSSTSGRDNEQFF. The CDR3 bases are TGTGCCAGCAGCTCAACGAGCGGGAGGGACAATGAGCAGTTCTTC.

CDR3 nucleotides: TGCAGTGCTATCCAGCCCCTGGTGGGGAATGAGCAGTTCTTC. Residues: CSAIQPLVGNEQFF. V and J are TRBV20-1 and TRBJ2-1; D not resolved. This CDR3 contains 14 residues. Germline assignment: CDR1 DFQATT and CDR2 SNEGSKA (reference sequence). Deletions cut 4 bases from V and 7 bases from J, with 17 bases between.

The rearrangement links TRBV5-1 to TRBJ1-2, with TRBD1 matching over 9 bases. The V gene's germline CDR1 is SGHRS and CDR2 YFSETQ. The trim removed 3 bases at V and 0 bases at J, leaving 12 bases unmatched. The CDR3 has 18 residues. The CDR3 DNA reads TGCGCCAGCAGCTCTGCCGACAGGGGGATCTTAACTAACTATGGCTACACCTTC. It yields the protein CASSSADRGILTNYGYTF.

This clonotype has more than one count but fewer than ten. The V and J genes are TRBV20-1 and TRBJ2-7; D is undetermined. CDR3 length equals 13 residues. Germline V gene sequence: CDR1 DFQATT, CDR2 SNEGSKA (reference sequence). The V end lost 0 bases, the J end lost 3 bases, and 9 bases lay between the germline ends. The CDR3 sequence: CSARDQVHYEQYF. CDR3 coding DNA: TGCAGTGCTAGAGATCAGGTCCACTACGAGCAGTACTTC.

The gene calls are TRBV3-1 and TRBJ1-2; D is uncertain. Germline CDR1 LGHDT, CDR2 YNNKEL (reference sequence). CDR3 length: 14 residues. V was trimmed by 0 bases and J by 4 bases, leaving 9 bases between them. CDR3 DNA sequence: TGTGCCAGCAGCCAAGAAGGAGTGAGCTATGGCTACACCTTC. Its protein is CASSQEGVSYGYTF.

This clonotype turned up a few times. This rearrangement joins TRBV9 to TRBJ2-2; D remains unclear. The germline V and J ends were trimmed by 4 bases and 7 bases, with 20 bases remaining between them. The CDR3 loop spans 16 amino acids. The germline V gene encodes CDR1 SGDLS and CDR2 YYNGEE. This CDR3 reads CASSPTVGSSYGELFF. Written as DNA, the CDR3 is TGTGCCAGCAGCCCCACAGTCGGTTCGTCGTACGGGGAGCTGTTTTTT.

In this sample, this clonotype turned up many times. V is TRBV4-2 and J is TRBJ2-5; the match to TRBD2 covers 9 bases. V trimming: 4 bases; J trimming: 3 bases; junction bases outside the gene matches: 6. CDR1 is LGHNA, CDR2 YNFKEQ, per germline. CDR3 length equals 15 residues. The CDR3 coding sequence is TGTGCCAGCAGCCCCCAGGAGCGGGGGGAAGAGACCCAGTACTTC. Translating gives CASSPQERGEETQYF.

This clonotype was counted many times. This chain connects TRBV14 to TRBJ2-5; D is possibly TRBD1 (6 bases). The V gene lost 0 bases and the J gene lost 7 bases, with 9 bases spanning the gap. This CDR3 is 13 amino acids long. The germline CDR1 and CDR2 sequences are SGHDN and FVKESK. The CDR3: CASSQDARGTQYF. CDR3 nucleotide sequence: TGTGCCAGCAGCCAAGACGCCAGGGGGACCCAGTACTTC.

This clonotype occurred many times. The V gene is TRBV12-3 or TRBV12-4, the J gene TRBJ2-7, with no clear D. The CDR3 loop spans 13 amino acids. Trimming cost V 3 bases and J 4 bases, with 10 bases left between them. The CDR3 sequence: CASSLIGRYEQYF. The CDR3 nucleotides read TGTGCCAGCAGTTTGATCGGTCGTTACGAGCAGTACTTC.

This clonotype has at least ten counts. The CDR3 loop is CASSSTLNIQYF. The CDR3, as DNA: TGTGCCAGCAGCTCCACCTTAAACATTCAGTACTTC. This sequence joins TRBV7-2 and TRBJ2-4; unclear D gene. V was trimmed by 4 bases and J by 6 bases, leaving 7 bases between them. This CDR3 is 12 amino acids long. Germline CDR1 reads SGHTA; CDR2 reads FQGNSA.

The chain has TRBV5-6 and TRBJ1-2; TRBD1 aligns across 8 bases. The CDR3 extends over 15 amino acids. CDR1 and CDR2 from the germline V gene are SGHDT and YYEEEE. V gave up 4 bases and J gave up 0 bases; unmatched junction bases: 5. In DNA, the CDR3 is TGTGCCAGCAGCGGGACAGGACCTACTAACTATGGCTACACCTTC. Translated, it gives CASSGTGPTNYGYTF.

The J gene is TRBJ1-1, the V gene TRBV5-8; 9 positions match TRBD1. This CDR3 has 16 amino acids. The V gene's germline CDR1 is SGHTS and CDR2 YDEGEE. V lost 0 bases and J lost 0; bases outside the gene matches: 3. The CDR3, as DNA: TGTGCCAGCAGCTTGGCTCGGACAGGGGTGAACACTGAAGCTTTCTTT. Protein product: CASSLARTGVNTEAFF.

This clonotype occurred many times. The CDR3 DNA follows: TGTGCCAGCAGTCCCCTAGTGGCTAGCGCCCAAGAGACCCAGTACTTC. Residues: CASSPLVASAQETQYF. The V gene is TRBV27, the J gene TRBJ2-5; TRBD2 is a possible D gene (6 bases). Germline V gene data show CDR1 as MNHEY and CDR2 as SMNVEV (reference sequence). CDR3 length equals 16 residues. V gave up 5 bases and J gave up 1 base, with 17 bases separating them.